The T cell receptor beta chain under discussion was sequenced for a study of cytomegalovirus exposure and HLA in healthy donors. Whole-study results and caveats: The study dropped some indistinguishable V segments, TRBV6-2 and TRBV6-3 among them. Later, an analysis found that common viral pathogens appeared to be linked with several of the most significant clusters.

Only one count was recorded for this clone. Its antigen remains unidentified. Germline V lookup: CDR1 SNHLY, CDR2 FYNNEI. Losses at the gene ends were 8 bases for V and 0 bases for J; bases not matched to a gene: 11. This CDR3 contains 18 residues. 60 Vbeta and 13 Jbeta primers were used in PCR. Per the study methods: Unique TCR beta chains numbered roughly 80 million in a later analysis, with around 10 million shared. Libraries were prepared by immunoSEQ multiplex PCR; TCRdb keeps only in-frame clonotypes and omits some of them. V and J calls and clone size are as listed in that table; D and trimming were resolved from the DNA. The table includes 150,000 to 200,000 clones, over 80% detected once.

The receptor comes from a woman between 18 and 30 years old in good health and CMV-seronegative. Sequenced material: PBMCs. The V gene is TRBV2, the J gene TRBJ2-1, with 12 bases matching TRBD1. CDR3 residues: CASCTGQGALSSYNEQFF. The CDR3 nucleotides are TGTGCCAGCTGCACGGGACAGGGGGCTTTGAGCTCCTACAATGAGCAGTTCTTC.